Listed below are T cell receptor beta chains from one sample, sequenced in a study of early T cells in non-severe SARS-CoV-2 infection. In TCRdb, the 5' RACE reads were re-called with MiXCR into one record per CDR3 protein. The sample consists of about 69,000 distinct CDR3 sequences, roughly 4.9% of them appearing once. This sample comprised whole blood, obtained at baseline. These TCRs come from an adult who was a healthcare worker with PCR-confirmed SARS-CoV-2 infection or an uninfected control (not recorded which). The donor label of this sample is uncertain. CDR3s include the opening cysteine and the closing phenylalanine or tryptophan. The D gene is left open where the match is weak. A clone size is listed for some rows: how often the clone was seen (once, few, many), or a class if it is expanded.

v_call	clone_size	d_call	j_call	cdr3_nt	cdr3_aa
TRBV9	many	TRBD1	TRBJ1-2	TGTGCCAGCAGCGCTGATCGGACAGGAGCTAACTATGGCTACACCTTC	CASSADRTGANYGYTF
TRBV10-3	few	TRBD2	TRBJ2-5	TGTGCCACAGGGACTAGCGGGGCATTCCAAGAGACCCAGTACTTC	CATGTSGAFQETQYF
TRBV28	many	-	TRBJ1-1	TGTGCCAGCACGACAAGGCGGGCCATGAACACTGAAGCTTTCTTT	CASTTRRAMNTEAFF
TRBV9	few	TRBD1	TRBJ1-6	TGTGCCAGCAGCGCTCGACAGGGGTTTTCACCCCTCCACTTT	CASSARQGFSPLHF
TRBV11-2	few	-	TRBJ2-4	TGTGCCAGCAGCTTAGAGGGATTCAAAAACATTCAGTACTTC	CASSLEGFKNIQYF
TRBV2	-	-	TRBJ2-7	TGTGCCAGCAGTGAAGCCCCCGGGTACGAGCAGTACTTC	CASSEAPGYEQYF
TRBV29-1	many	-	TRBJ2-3	TGCAGCGTTGACAACGGCAGGGGATCGGAAGATACGCAGTATTTT	CSVDNGRGSEDTQYF
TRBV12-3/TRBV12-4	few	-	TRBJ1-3	TGTGCCAGCAGTTTAGGGGCCCTCTCTGGAAACACCATATATTTT	CASSLGALSGNTIYF
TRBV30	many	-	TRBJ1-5	TGTGCCTGGAGCTCGGAGCTCAATCAGCCCCAGCATTTT	CAWSSELNQPQHF
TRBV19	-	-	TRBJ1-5	TGTGCCAGTAGCGACAGCGGAGGACAGCCCCAGCATTTT	CASSDSGGQPQHF
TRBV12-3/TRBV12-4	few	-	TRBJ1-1	TGTGCCAGCAGTTTGACAGCGGGAACTGAAGCTTTCTTT	CASSLTAGTEAFF
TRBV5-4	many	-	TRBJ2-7	TGTGCCAGCAGCTTGGCCGGTCAGGGAACGGACGAGCAGTACTTC	CASSLAGQGTDEQYF
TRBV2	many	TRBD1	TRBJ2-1	TGTGCCACCAACGGACAGGCTCTTTTATTGAATGAGCAGTTCTTC	CATNGQALLLNEQFF
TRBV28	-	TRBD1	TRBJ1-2	TGTGCCAGCAAACAGGGGGCGGAGGACTATGGCTACACCTTC	CASKQGAEDYGYTF
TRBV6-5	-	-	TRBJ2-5	TGTGCCAGCACCCTTGACGGTTCCGGGACCCAGTACTTC	CASTLDGSGTQYF
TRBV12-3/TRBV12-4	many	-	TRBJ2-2	TGTGCCAGCAGCAAAGCGCCGGGTCACGCCGGGGAGCTGTTTTTT	CASSKAPGHAGELFF
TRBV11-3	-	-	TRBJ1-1	TGTGCCAGCAGCTTATTTCGGGGAATCGGGGTGAAGCTTTTCTTT	CASSLFRGIGVKLFF
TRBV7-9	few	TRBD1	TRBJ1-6	TGTGCCAGCAGCCGGGACAGATCAATCTATAATTCACCCCTCCACTTT	CASSRDRSIYNSPLHF
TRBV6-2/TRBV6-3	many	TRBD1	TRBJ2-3	TGTGCCAGCAGCCACCAGACAGGGGCGGTGGCAGATACGCAGTATTTT	CASSHQTGAVADTQYF
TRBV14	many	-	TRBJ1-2	TGTGCCAGCAGCCAAGCTCTTGACTATGGCTACACCTTC	CASSQALDYGYTF
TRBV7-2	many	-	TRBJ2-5	TGTGCCAGCAGCTTAGGCAGGGAGACCCAGTACTTC	CASSLGRETQYF
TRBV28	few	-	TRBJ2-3	TGTGCCAGCAGTTTAGGGGTTAGCACAGATACGCAGTATTTT	CASSLGVSTDTQYF
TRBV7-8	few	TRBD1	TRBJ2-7	TGTGCCAGCAGCTTTGGACAGGGGACCTACGAGCAGTACTTC	CASSFGQGTYEQYF
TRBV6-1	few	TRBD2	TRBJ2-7	TGTACCAGCAGTTATCGTCCCGGGGGGTCCTTCGAGCAGTACTTC	CTSSYRPGGSFEQYF
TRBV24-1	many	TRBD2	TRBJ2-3	TGTGCCACCAGAGTTGGGGGGACTAGCCTCGATGATACGCAGTATTTT	CATRVGGTSLDDTQYF
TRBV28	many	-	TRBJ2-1	TGTGCCAGCGGTAACTCGGGGTACATTCACAATGAGCAGTTCTTC	CASGNSGYIHNEQFF
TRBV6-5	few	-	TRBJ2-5	TGTGCCAGCAGTTACTCGAGTTCCACTCAAGAGACCCAGTACTTC	CASSYSSSTQETQYF
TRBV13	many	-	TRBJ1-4	TGTGCCAGCAGCTTCGGTGAGGGCGATGAAAAACTGTTTTTT	CASSFGEGDEKLFF
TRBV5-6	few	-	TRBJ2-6	TGTGCCAGCAGCCTAGGGTCTCTGACCCCCTCTGGGGCCAACGTCCTGACTTTC	CASSLGSLTPSGANVLTF
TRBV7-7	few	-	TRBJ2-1	TGTGCTAGCAGCTTATATGGTGAGGTATCCTACAATGAGCAGTTCTTC	CASSLYGEVSYNEQFF
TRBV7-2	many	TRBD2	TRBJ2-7	TGTGCCAGCAGCACCAGGACTAGCGGGGGGGCTCCTCTTTCCTACGAGCAGTACTTC	CASSTRTSGGAPLSYEQYF
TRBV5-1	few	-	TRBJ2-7	TGCGCCAGCAGGGACGAAGCCTACGAGCAGTACTTC	CASRDEAYEQYF
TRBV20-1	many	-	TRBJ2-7	TGCAGTGTTATCGGACGGCATTCCTACGAGCAGTACTTC	CSVIGRHSYEQYF
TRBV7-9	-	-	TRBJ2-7	TGTGCCAGCAGCTTCATTACTGGCCGCGGGCCCAACTCCTACGAGCAGTACTTC	CASSFITGRGPNSYEQYF
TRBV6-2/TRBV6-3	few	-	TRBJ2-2	TGTGCCAGCAGTTACGCGGCTTCAGCTCGGGAGCTGTTTTTT	CASSYAASARELFF
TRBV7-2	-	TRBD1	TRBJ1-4	TGTGCCAGCAGCTTAACAGGGGGCGATGAAAAACTGTTTTTT	CASSLTGGDEKLFF
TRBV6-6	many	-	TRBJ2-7	TGTGCCAGCAGCCCCGCGGGCCTCTCCTACGAGCAGTACTTC	CASSPAGLSYEQYF
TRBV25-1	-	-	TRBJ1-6	TGTGCCAGCAGTGAATCCCAGGTTACCTATAATTCACCCCTCCACTTT	CASSESQVTYNSPLHF
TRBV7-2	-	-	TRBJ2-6	TGTGCCAGCAGCTTAAGTCCCGTCCCCCTTTCTGGGGCCAACGTCCTGACTTTC	CASSLSPVPLSGANVLTF
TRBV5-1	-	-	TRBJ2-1	TGCGCCAGCAGCTTGGGGGACGATCCCGGCCACAATGAGCAGTTCTTC	CASSLGDDPGHNEQFF